This TCR beta chain derives from a study of T-cell memory formation after mild COVID-19. TCRdb re-called the 5' RACE reads through MiXCR, storing one row per CDR3 protein. The table shows about 450,000 distinct CDR3 sequences, with 23% occurring only once. The CDR3 extends over 14 amino acids. The germline V and J ends were trimmed by 3 bases and 6 bases, with 14 bases remaining between them. Per the germline V gene, CDR1 is SQVTM and CDR2 is ANQGSEA. The V gene is TRBV29-1, the J gene TRBJ2-2; either TRBD1 or TRBD2 may fit D (5 bases each). The receptor was derived from an adult woman who had mild COVID-19 (a few samples of this study predate the infection). Cell type and time point are not known. Source material: PBMCs or a T cell subset sorted from them (not recorded which). As DNA, the CDR3 is TGCAGCGTTGAGGGCAGGGAGAGTCCCGGGGAGCTGTTTTTT. Encoded protein: CSVEGRESPGELFF.